The 18 T cell receptor beta chains given below trace back to one sample, sequenced in a study of CD8 T cells in ankylosing spondylitis (dated by TCRdb to the late 2010s). Library method: 5' RACE. TCRdb records Illumina HiSeq 2500 as the sequencer. Using fastp trimming at Q25 and MiXCR clonotype assembly, TCRdb reanalyzed the public sequencing data and kept in-frame beta chains. Every distinct CDR3 protein forms one entry, paired with its most common genes and DNA. The sample table contains about 100,000 distinct CDR3 sequences; only one count was recorded for almost 8.5% of them. Clones ranked in the top ten supply nearly 10% of the sample. The material sequenced was blood, either unsorted or a sorted T cell fraction (not recorded which). All receptors derive from a male donor with ankylosing spondylitis or in good health (not recorded which).

This clonotype was seen repeatedly, ten times or more. The chain recombines TRBV27 with TRBJ1-1; 9 bases line up with TRBD1. The germline gives CDR1 MNHEY, CDR2 SMNVEV (reference sequence). With 7 bases clipped from V and 4 bases from J, the junction kept 13 bases outside the gene matches. This CDR3 spans 16 amino acids. The CDR3 DNA reads TGTGCCAGCAACAACTTAGGGACAGGGAAGTCCACTGAAGCTTTCTTT. Translating gives CASNNLGTGKSTEAFF.

V and J are TRBV5-4 and TRBJ2-5, with TRBD1 matching 8 bases. CDR1 SGHNT and CDR2 YYREEE come from the germline V gene (reference sequence). This CDR3 spans 14 amino acids. V trimming: 5 bases; J trimming: 4 bases; junction bases outside the gene matches: 7. CDR3 nucleotide sequence: TGTGCCAGCAGGACGGACAGGGCCAGAGAGACCCAGTACTTC. Protein sequence: CASRTDRARETQYF. The complete variable domain, with remaining parts taken from reference TRBV5-4 and TRBJ2-5, reads ETGVTQSPTHLIKTRGQQVTLRCSSQSGHNTVSWYQQALGQGPQFIFQYYREEENGRGNFPPRFSGLQFPNYSSELNVNALELDDSALYLCASRTDRARETQYFGPGTRLLVL.

This clonotype was recorded at least ten times. The J gene is TRBJ1-1, the V gene TRBV7-2; D not certain. V was trimmed by 5 bases and J by 1 base, leaving 11 bases between them. Germline V gene data show CDR1 as SGHTA and CDR2 as FQGNSA. The CDR3 sequence is 14 residues long. The chain's CDR3 is CASSVRQANTEAFF. The CDR3 DNA reads TGTGCCAGCAGCGTACGGCAGGCGAACACTGAAGCTTTCTTT.

The CDR3 DNA follows: TGTGCCAGCCGCCTTGGGTCAGGGACGAACACTGAAGCTTTCTTT. It encodes CASRLGSGTNTEAFF. The chain carries TRBV12-3 or TRBV12-4 and TRBJ1-1, with D perhaps TRBD1 (5 bases). Trimming left V 8 bases short and J 1 base short, with 17 bases between. CDR3 length: 15 residues.

This clonotype came up many times. The rearrangement uses TRBV20-1 and TRBJ2-5; D not certain. V lost 5 bases and J 1 base, leaving 8 bases between the germline ends. The CDR3 totals 12 residues. Germline loops: CDR1 DFQATT, CDR2 SNEGSKA (reference sequence). The CDR3: CSAFRIQETQYF. As DNA, the CDR3 is TGCAGTGCTTTCCGGATCCAAGAGACCCAGTACTTC.

In this sample, this clonotype turned up many times. The chain employs TRBV10-3 and TRBJ2-5; maybe TRBD2 (6 bases). The V and J ends lost 2 bases and 4 bases respectively, with 8 bases between them. The CDR3 extends over 13 amino acids. Looked up from germline, CDR1 is ENHRY and CDR2 is SYGVKD. The CDR3 here is CAISEGAGETQYF. The CDR3 bases are TGTGCCATCAGTGAGGGAGCGGGAGAGACCCAGTACTTC.

In its sample, this clonotype was seen many times. The rearrangement uses TRBV4-3 and TRBJ2-5; D ambiguous. CDR1 and CDR2 from the germline V gene are LGHNA and YSLEER. The V end lost 5 bases, the J end lost 5 bases, and 12 bases lay between the germline ends. This CDR3 spans 13 amino acids. CDR3 coding DNA: TGCGCCAGCAGCGCTCTCAGAACGGAGACCCAGTACTTC. The encoded protein is CASSALRTETQYF.

The sample holds a few counts of this clonotype. One end of the junction varies from germline; a read error may be responsible. In nucleotides, the CDR3 is TGTGCTAGCAGTCCAGCGGGCCCTCAAGAGACCCAGTACTTC. This encodes CASSPAGPQETQYF. J is TRBJ2-5 and V is TRBV7-7; a weak D match, TRBD2 (6 bases). Germline-derived CDR1 and CDR2 are SSHAT and FNYEAQ (reference sequence). CDR3 size: 14 residues.

Many counts were recorded for this clonotype. The chain uses TRBV5-1 and TRBJ2-1; 7 bases are shared with TRBD1. V was pared by 4 bases and J by 3 bases, with 16 bases of the junction left unmatched. The germline gives CDR1 SGHRS, CDR2 YFSETQ. The CDR3 spans 18 residues. This CDR3 is CASSLGQKTPTNYNEQFF. CDR3 bases: TGCGCCAGCAGCCTGGGACAGAAAACCCCTACAAACTACAATGAGCAGTTCTTC.

The chain couples TRBV20-1 to TRBJ2-7; no reliable D call. The germline V and J ends were trimmed by 0 bases and 6 bases, with 12 bases remaining between them. The CDR3 extends over 13 amino acids. Germline CDR1 and CDR2: DFQATT and SNEGSKA (reference sequence). The CDR3 DNA sequence: TGCAGTGCTAGAGATACGGCAGCTAGCGAGCAGTACTTC. Translating gives CSARDTAASEQYF.

In its sample, this clonotype was seen many times. V is TRBV29-1 and J is TRBJ2-1; TRBD1 matches at 8 bases. V trimming: 6 bases; J trimming: 0 bases; junction bases outside the gene matches: 4. Per the germline V gene, CDR1 is SQVTM and CDR2 is ANQGSEA. The CDR3 extends over 14 amino acids. The CDR3 DNA reads TGCAGCGTGGACAGGGAGAGCTCCTACAATGAGCAGTTCTTC. Encoded protein: CSVDRESSYNEQFF.

The chain carries TRBV4-2 and TRBJ2-7; D is possibly TRBD2 (6 bases). The V and J ends lost 4 bases and 2 bases respectively, with 15 bases between them. CDR1 and CDR2 from the germline V gene are LGHNA and YNFKEQ. The CDR3 contains 15 residues. Written as DNA, the CDR3 is TGTGCCAGCAGCCGGCCGGGACTTAACGCCTACGAGCAGTACTTC. Translating gives CASSRPGLNAYEQYF.

This clonotype was detected many times. Relative to the germline gene, one junction end is altered; a read error may explain this. This rearrangement joins TRBV20-1 to TRBJ2-5; tentatively, D is TRBD1 (6 bases). Germline CDR1 DFQATT, CDR2 SNEGSKA (reference sequence). This CDR3 has 12 amino acids. As DNA, the CDR3 is TGCGGTGCCATGACAGGACAAGAGACCCAGTACTTC. The encoded protein is CGAMTGQETQYF.

This clonotype was counted many times. This chain connects TRBV9 to TRBJ1-6; no clear D gene. V shed 3 bases and J shed 6 bases, with 10 bases lying between them. Germline V gene sequence: CDR1 SGDLS, CDR2 YYNGEE. The CDR3 covers 14 residues. CDR3 DNA: TGTGCCAGCAGCGAGGCAGACATTAATTCACCCCTCCACTTT. Its protein product is CASSEADINSPLHF.

Turning to this clonotype: This may come from a read error, since a much larger clone is one base off. V and J are TRBV20-1 and TRBJ2-1, with 7 bases that match TRBD1. The CDR3 length is 13 residues. The germline V gene encodes CDR1 DFQATT and CDR2 SNEGSKA (reference sequence). CDR3 sequence (DNA): TGCAGTGCTAGATCCGGGACAGTAAATGAGAAGTTCTTC. The encoded protein is CSARSGTVNEKFF.

Many counts were recorded for this clonotype. The chain uses TRBV5-1 and TRBJ2-2; D ambiguous. The V and J ends lost 0 bases and 6 bases respectively, with 3 bases between them. Germline CDR1 is SGHRS and CDR2 is YFSETQ. The CDR3 spans 12 residues. Here the CDR3 DNA reads TGCGCCAGCAGCTTGGCCCCCGGGGAGCTGTTTTTT. Amino acid sequence: CASSLAPGELFF.

This clonotype was recorded many times. The genes are TRBV5-1 and TRBJ1-1; 7 nucleotides agree with TRBD1. With 0 bases clipped from V and 2 bases from J, the junction kept 4 bases outside the gene matches. CDR3 length: 15 amino acids. The germline gives CDR1 SGHRS, CDR2 YFSETQ. CDR3 residues: CASSLVQGGNTEAFF. In nucleotides, the CDR3 is TGCGCCAGCAGCTTGGTCCAGGGGGGCAACACTGAAGCTTTCTTT.

In its sample, this clonotype was seen many times. V usage is TRBV7-6 and J usage is TRBJ2-5; D unclear. The CDR3 covers 16 residues. V gave up 5 bases and J gave up 3 bases, with 19 bases separating them. Germline V gene data show CDR1 as SGHVS and CDR2 as FNYEAQ. The CDR3 bases are TGTGCCAGCAGCCCACGGACGGGCCAGAACGAAGAGACCCAGTACTTC. Its protein is CASSPRTGQNEETQYF.